A single sample is the source of the 5 T cell receptor beta chains below, sequenced in a study of T-cell reconstitution after alpha-beta-depleted transplantation in children. Unique molecular identifiers were incorporated during preparation of the TCRbeta library. TCRdb processed the PCR reads anew with MiXCR; each CDR3 protein has one entry. This sample has about 600,000 distinct CDR3 sequences; under 30% occur once, and the top ten carry roughly an eighth. The material sequenced was PBMCs, mostly from graft donor cells, taken 360 days after TCRalphabeta/CD19-depleted stem cell transplant. The origin of the receptors is a boy younger than two who had a stem cell transplant for acute myeloid leukemia, so the T cells may come from the graft donor.

CDR3: CASSEVQHREQYV. CDR3 nucleotides: TGCGCCAGCAGTGAAGTACAGCATAGGGAGCAGTACGTC. The chain has TRBV10-2 and TRBJ2-7; D gene uncertain. Trimming removed 3 bases from V and 7 bases from J, with 13 bases in between. Germline V CDR1 and CDR2: WSHSY, SAAADI. The CDR3 length is 13 residues.

This clonotype was seen repeatedly, ten times or more. This chain uses TRBV20-1 with TRBJ1-1; the D is unclear. The CDR3 has 13 amino acids. Trimming removed 6 bases from V and 0 bases from J, with 11 bases in between. The germline V gene encodes CDR1 DFQATT and CDR2 SNEGSKA (reference sequence). CDR3: CSAQEGLNTEAFF. The CDR3 DNA sequence: TGCAGTGCCCAAGAAGGGCTGAACACTGAAGCTTTCTTT.

V gene TRBV15 combines with J gene TRBJ1-1; perhaps TRBD1 as D (5 bases). CDR1 is LNHNV, CDR2 YYDKDF, per germline (reference sequence). This CDR3 comprises 16 residues. V lost 0 bases, J lost 1 base, and 12 bases lay in between. CDR3 in amino acids: CATSRDRGGTNTEAFF. The CDR3 DNA follows: TGTGCCACCAGCAGAGATAGGGGAGGGACGAACACTGAAGCTTTCTTT.

The chain links TRBV7-8 to TRBJ2-1; 7 bases match TRBD1. Germline lookup yields CDR1 SGHVS and CDR2 FQNEAQ. With V trimmed by 2 bases and J by 5 bases, 9 bases remained unmatched. The CDR3 is 16 residues long. Here the CDR3 reads CASSLSRQGGNNEQFF. As DNA, the CDR3 is TGTGCCAGCAGCTTATCACGACAGGGTGGGAACAATGAGCAGTTCTTC. Complete variable domain (other parts from reference TRBV7-8 and TRBJ2-1): GAGVSQSPRYKVAKRGQDVALRCDPISGHVSLFWYQQALGQGPEFLTYFQNEAQLDKSGLPSDRFFAERPEGSVSTLKIQRTQQEDSAVYLCASSLSRQGGNNEQFFGPGTRLTVL.

This clonotype was seen only a few times. The CDR3 protein is CASTIRGGGEKLFF. The CDR3 nucleotides are TGTGCCAGTACCATCAGGGGTGGCGGTGAAAAACTGTTTTTT. V and J are TRBV19 and TRBJ1-4; D may be TRBD1 (6 bases). This CDR3 comprises 14 residues. From germline, CDR1 is LNHDA and CDR2 SQIVND (reference sequence). Trimming pared 7 bases from V and 7 bases from J, leaving 16 bases between.